Following are 32 T cell receptor beta chains from one sample sequenced in a study of cytomegalovirus exposure and HLA in healthy donors. PCR employed 60 Vbeta and 13 Jbeta primers. Produced via immunoSEQ multiplex PCR; TCRdb's table is partial and in-frame only. The repertoire consists of about 100,000 clones, with around 76% occurring once and the leading ten covering 7% to 9%. The sequencing input was PBMCs. Every receptor here comes from a man aged 40-49 years in good health and CMV-seropositive.

The V and J genes are TRBV10-1 and TRBJ1-5, with 9 bases matching TRBD1. J was trimmed by 2 bases and V by 5 bases; bases with no gene match: 7. The CDR3 has 16 residues. Germline loops: CDR1 WNHNN, CDR2 SYGVQD (reference sequence). This chain's CDR3 is CASSPTGGTGNQPQHF. CDR3 nucleotides: TGCGCCAGCAGTCCGACAGGGGGTACGGGCAATCAGCCCCAGCATTTT.

The chain has TRBV27 and TRBJ2-1; 7 bases map to TRBD2. CDR3 length equals 14 residues. Germline V gene sequence: CDR1 MNHEY, CDR2 SMNVEV (reference sequence). The V and J ends lost 2 bases and 8 bases, in that order; junction bases with no gene match: 6. The CDR3 is CASSLGGRIDEQFF. For the CDR3, the DNA is TGTGCCAGCAGTTTAGGCGGGAGAATCGATGAGCAGTTCTTC.

To note about this clone: At one of its ends the junction is not consistent with the germline gene, which may arise from a read error. The chain has TRBV28 and TRBJ1-1; D perhaps matches TRBD1 (6 bases). The V gene's germline CDR1 is MDHEN and CDR2 SYDVKM. CDR3 length: 13 amino acids. Here the CDR3 reads CAGSWQGRTEAFF. In nucleotides, the CDR3 is TGTGCCGGCAGTTGGCAGGGGCGGACTGAAGCTTTCTTT.

The chain uses TRBV6-5 and TRBJ1-1; 7 positions agree with TRBD1. V was pared by 6 bases and J by 6 bases, with 7 bases of the junction left unmatched. The CDR3 has 13 residues. CDR1 and CDR2 from the germline V gene are MNHEY and SVGAGI. The CDR3 here is CASSQGVRSEAFF. The CDR3 nucleotides read TGTGCCAGCAGCCAGGGGGTCAGGTCTGAAGCTTTCTTT.

The chain carries TRBV6-1 and TRBJ2-4; tentatively, D is TRBD1 (6 bases). Germline assignment: CDR1 MNHNS and CDR2 SASEGT. V was clipped by 5 bases and J by 3 bases, with 11 bases between them. The CDR3 totals 14 residues. The CDR3 is CASSLDRVKNIQYF. In DNA form, the CDR3 reads TGTGCCAGCAGTCTGGACAGAGTCAAAAACATTCAGTACTTC.

This sequence joins TRBV15 and TRBJ2-3, with 10 bases matching TRBD2. Trimming took 2 bases from V and 2 from J; bases not matched to a gene: 1. Germline assignment: CDR1 LNHNV and CDR2 YYDKDF (reference sequence). The CDR3 loop spans 15 amino acids. The chain's CDR3 is CATSRLAGVTDTQYF. Written as DNA, the CDR3 is TGTGCCACCAGCAGACTAGCGGGGGTCACAGATACGCAGTATTTT. Based on the CDR3 plus reference TRBV15 and TRBJ2-3, the full variable domain is DAMVIQNPRYQVTQFGKPVTLSCSQTLNHNVMYWYQQKSSQAPKLLFHYYDKDFNNEADTPDNFQSRRPNTSFCFLDIRSPGLGDTAMYLCATSRLAGVTDTQYFGPGTRLTVL.

V usage is TRBV5-5 and J usage is TRBJ2-3; possible D gene TRBD1, 5 bases. Trimming stripped 4 bases from V and 6 bases from J, with 18 bases between. CDR3 length: 15 amino acids. Germline V gene data show CDR1 as SGHKS and CDR2 as YYEKEE (reference sequence). The DNA of the CDR3 is TGTGCCAGCAGCCTGGACACTACCCCAGGGGATACGCAGTATTTT. Translated, it gives CASSLDTTPGDTQYF.

V is TRBV28 and J is TRBJ2-5, with D possibly TRBD2 on 6 matching bases. V lost 6 bases and J 0 bases, leaving 11 bases between the germline ends. Germline CDR1 MDHEN, CDR2 SYDVKM. CDR3 length: 14 amino acids. CDR3 protein: CASSTGLNQETQYF. The CDR3 bases are TGTGCCAGCAGCACCGGACTAAACCAAGAGACCCAGTACTTC. The entire variable domain, with the rest obtained from reference TRBV28 and TRBJ2-5, is as follows: DVKVTQSSRYLVKRTGEKVFLECVQDMDHENMFWYRQDPGLGLRLIYFSYDVKMKEKGDIPEGYSVSREKKERFSLILESASTNQTSMYLCASSTGLNQETQYFGPGTRLLVL.

The CDR3 loop is CASSPQGVGYTF. For the CDR3, the DNA is TGTGCCAGCAGTCCCCAAGGGGTTGGCTACACCTTC. V usage is TRBV27 and J usage is TRBJ1-2, with D possibly matching TRBD1 (5 bases). V was cut by 5 bases and J by 7 bases, with 11 bases left in between. Germline CDR1 and CDR2: MNHEY and SMNVEV (reference sequence). The CDR3 is 12 amino acids.

In this sample, this clone turned up a few times. This chain joins TRBV2 and TRBJ2-3, with D unclear. Trimming removed 2 bases from V and 12 bases from J, with 9 bases in between. The germline V gene has CDR1 SNHLY and CDR2 FYNNEI. The CDR3 covers 11 residues. CDR3 region: CASSENQAQYF. The CDR3 bases are TGTGCCAGCAGTGAAAACCAGGCCCAGTATTTT.

The J gene is TRBJ2-1, the V gene TRBV7-9; 9 nucleotides match TRBD1. CDR3 length: 17 amino acids. Looked up from germline, CDR1 is SEHNR and CDR2 is FQNEAQ (reference sequence). Trimming removed 5 bases from V and 8 bases from J; junction bases left unmatched: 16. DNA for the CDR3: TGTGCCAGCAGCCCCTCCGGGGGACAGGGAGGTCGGCATGAGCAGTTCTTC. This gives the protein CASSPSGGQGGRHEQFF.

The chain recombines TRBV7-9 with TRBJ2-7; D may be TRBD1 (6 bases). Trimming took 5 bases from V and 3 from J, leaving 8 bases between them. The V gene's germline CDR1 is SEHNR and CDR2 FQNEAQ (reference sequence). The CDR3 consists of 12 residues. This CDR3 reads CASSTGFYEQYF. The CDR3 DNA follows: TGTGCCAGCAGCACAGGGTTCTACGAGCAGTACTTC.

The gene calls are TRBV9 and TRBJ2-5; 7 bases are a match to TRBD2. Germline V CDR1 and CDR2: SGDLS, YYNGEE. CDR3 size: 15 residues. J lost 5 bases, V lost 4 bases, and 11 bases had no gene match. The CDR3 spells CASSPRGVARETQYF. The CDR3 DNA reads TGTGCCAGCAGCCCCCGGGGGGTAGCAAGGGAGACCCAGTACTTC.

The chain recombines TRBV10-3 with TRBJ2-6; 9 bases agree with TRBD1. After removal of 8 bases from V and 2 bases from J, the junction contained 10 bases not matched to a gene. Germline V gene lookup returns CDR1 ENHRY and CDR2 SYGVKD. The CDR3 spans 17 residues. The CDR3 is CAIGGTGRWTGANVLTF. CDR3 sequence (DNA): TGTGCCATCGGGGGGACAGGGAGGTGGACTGGGGCCAACGTCCTGACTTTC.

This CDR3 reads CASSCRDTKITDTQYF. The CDR3 DNA follows: TGTGCCAGCAGCTGCCGGGATACTAAAATCACAGATACGCAGTATTTT. The V call is TRBV7-4, the J call TRBJ2-3, with a possible D match to TRBD2 (5 bases). Germline V CDR1 and CDR2: SGHVT, SQSDAQ. The CDR3 contains 16 residues. V was trimmed by 4 bases and J by 2 bases, leaving 16 bases between them.

This chain connects TRBV4-1 to TRBJ2-3, with TRBD2 identical over 9 bases. The CDR3 runs to 17 residues. The germline V gene has CDR1 MGHRA and CDR2 YSYEKL. Trimming took 1 base from V and 4 from J; bases not matched to a gene: 9. CDR3 coding DNA: TGCGCCAGCAGCCAAGTCTTATCTAGCGGGAACCCAGATACGCAGTATTTT. Translation gives CASSQVLSSGNPDTQYF.

This clone occurred a few times. The V call is TRBV9, the J call TRBJ2-2; maybe TRBD2 (6 bases). The CDR3 contains 17 residues. The V end lost 0 bases, the J end lost 5 bases, and 17 bases lay between the germline ends. Germline loops: CDR1 SGDLS, CDR2 YYNGEE. The CDR3 loop reads CASSVGSQRRATGELFF. The CDR3, as DNA: TGTGCCAGCAGCGTAGGAAGTCAGCGGAGGGCAACCGGGGAGCTGTTTTTT. Supplemented by reference TRBV9 and TRBJ2-2, the full variable domain reads DSGVTQTPKHLITATGQRVTLRCSPRSGDLSVYWYQQSLDQGLQFLIQYYNGEERAKGNILERFSAQQFPDLHSELNLSSLELGDSALYFCASSVGSQRRATGELFFGEGSRLTVL.

The chain is built from TRBV7-6 and TRBJ2-2, with TRBD1 as a possible D gene (6 bases). V was cut by 5 bases and J by 7 bases, with 17 bases left in between. Germline CDR1 reads SGHVS; CDR2 reads FNYEAQ. The CDR3 consists of 15 residues. CDR3 nucleotide sequence: TGTGCCAGCAGCCCGCTCTCCCAGGGACACGGGGAGCTGTTTTTT. It encodes CASSPLSQGHGELFF. The whole variable domain, remainder taken from reference TRBV7-6 and TRBJ2-2, is GAGVSQSPRYKVTKRGQDVALRCDPISGHVSLYWYRQALGQGPEFLTYFNYEAQQDKSGLPNDRFSAERPEGSISTLTIQRTEQRDSAMYRCASSPLSQGHGELFFGEGSRLTVL.

The gene calls are TRBV6-5 and TRBJ2-7; a weak D match, TRBD1 (6 bases). The V end was cut by 2 bases, the J end by 0 bases, with 8 bases between. The germline V gene has CDR1 MNHEY and CDR2 SVGAGI. There are 14 residues in the CDR3. CDR3 in DNA: TGTGCCAGCAGTTACCGACAGGCCTCCTACGAGCAGTACTTC. This gives the protein CASSYRQASYEQYF.

The chain combines TRBV4-1 with TRBJ1-2; D not resolved. Germline V gene sequence: CDR1 MGHRA, CDR2 YSYEKL. V was clipped by 4 bases and J by 0 bases, with 15 bases between them. CDR3 length: 16 residues. The DNA for the CDR3 is TGCGCCAGCAGCCGCCGTGGCGGCTCCCCTAACTATGGCTACACCTTC. This translates into CASSRRGGSPNYGYTF.

This clone occurred a few times. The chain has TRBV29-1 and TRBJ2-7, with D tentatively TRBD2 (6 bases). The V gene lost 3 bases and the J gene lost 3 bases, with 15 bases spanning the gap. The length of the CDR3 is 14 residues. Germline V CDR1 and CDR2: SQVTM, ANQGSEA. Written as DNA, the CDR3 is TGCAGCGTTGACCGGGGCGGGGACGGCTACGAGCAGTACTTC. Protein sequence: CSVDRGGDGYEQYF.

The V gene is TRBV2, the J gene TRBJ2-1; 8 positions match TRBD2. The germline V gene has CDR1 SNHLY and CDR2 FYNNEI. There are 15 residues in the CDR3. V dropped 6 bases and J dropped 3; count of bases not matched to a gene: 7. The CDR3 DNA reads as TGTGCCAGCAGGCCCTCCACTAGCGGCTACAATGAGCAGTTCTTC. Protein sequence: CASRPSTSGYNEQFF.

This clone was seen a few times. This chain joins TRBV27 and TRBJ2-1; 11 bases line up with TRBD2. The germline V gene encodes CDR1 MNHEY and CDR2 SMNVEV (reference sequence). The CDR3 runs 16 residues. V gave up 5 bases and J gave up 2 bases; unmatched junction bases: 5. The CDR3 loop is CASSIGLAGAYNEQFF. The CDR3 coding sequence is TGTGCCAGCAGTATAGGACTAGCGGGTGCCTACAATGAGCAGTTCTTC.

This clone turned up a few times. The chain uses TRBV5-1 and TRBJ1-1, with D hard to call. Deletions cut 5 bases from V and 3 bases from J, with 14 bases between. The CDR3 loop spans 14 amino acids. CDR1 is SGHRS and CDR2 is YFSETQ in the germline V gene. CDR3 nucleotide sequence: TGCGCCAGCAGGTTAAGGGAGTCGGACACTGAAGCTTTCTTT. This translates into CASRLRESDTEAFF.

This clone was observed a single time. V usage is TRBV7-8 and J usage is TRBJ2-1; 15 positions match TRBD2. Trimming cost V 5 bases and J 9 bases; bases outside gene matches: 8. Germline CDR1 is SGHVS and CDR2 is FQNEAQ. The CDR3 length is 16 residues. CDR3 sequence: CASSKGTSGRWSEQFF. The DNA for the CDR3 is TGTGCCAGCAGCAAAGGGACTAGCGGGAGGTGGAGTGAGCAGTTCTTC.

The chain is built from TRBV7-6 and TRBJ1-4; D unresolved. Trimming took 1 base from V and 5 from J, leaving 17 bases between them. CDR3 length: 17 residues. Germline CDR1 SGHVS, CDR2 FNYEAQ. CDR3 amino acids: CASSLEPPGEDNEKLFF. For the CDR3, the DNA is TGTGCCAGCAGCTTAGAACCCCCCGGGGAGGACAATGAAAAACTGTTTTTT.

J is TRBJ1-2 and V is TRBV28; D might be TRBD1 (5 bases). V dropped 6 bases and J dropped 0 bases, with 14 bases sitting between them. The CDR3 is made up of 15 amino acids. Germline V gene lookup returns CDR1 MDHEN and CDR2 SYDVKM. The CDR3 loop reads CASRGPGGANYGYTF. CDR3 nucleotide sequence: TGTGCCAGCAGGGGTCCGGGGGGAGCTAACTATGGCTACACCTTC.

The V and J genes are TRBV7-8 and TRBJ2-7; D call uncertain. The germline V gene encodes CDR1 SGHVS and CDR2 FQNEAQ. The ends were cut back, 6 bases at V and 0 bases at J, with 27 bases in the middle. CDR3 length: 19 residues. CDR3 protein: CASSAIDTSKAFSSYEQYF. The CDR3 DNA is TGTGCCAGCAGTGCGATTGACACTTCGAAAGCCTTCAGCTCCTACGAGCAGTACTTC. Full variable domain (remainder filled in from reference TRBV7-8 and TRBJ2-7): GAGVSQSPRYKVAKRGQDVALRCDPISGHVSLFWYQQALGQGPEFLTYFQNEAQLDKSGLPSDRFFAERPEGSVSTLKIQRTQQEDSAVYLCASSAIDTSKAFSSYEQYFGPGTRLTVT.

This clone occurred a few times. The same CDR3 arises from other DNA sequences in this sample as well. CDR3 protein: CASSPRDRGNEKLFF. Written as DNA, the CDR3 is TGTGCCAGCTCACCCCGGGACAGGGGGAATGAAAAACTGTTTTTT. The chain couples TRBV18 to TRBJ1-4; 11 bases are a match to TRBD1. Germline CDR1 KGHSH, CDR2 LQKENI. The CDR3 length is 15 residues. After removal of 3 bases from V and 5 bases from J, the junction contained 2 bases not matched to a gene.

The rearrangement uses TRBV5-4 and TRBJ2-6; D unclear. The germline CDR1 and CDR2 sequences are SGHNT and YYREEE (reference sequence). This CDR3 is built from 15 residues. Trimming left V 4 bases short and J 4 bases short, with 12 bases between. CDR3 nucleotides: TGTGCCAGCAGCCCCTCGTCAGGCGGGGCCAACGTCCTGACTTTC. It codes for CASSPSSGGANVLTF. The variable domain in full, with the rest retrieved from reference TRBV5-4 and TRBJ2-6, is ETGVTQSPTHLIKTRGQQVTLRCSSQSGHNTVSWYQQALGQGPQFIFQYYREEENGRGNFPPRFSGLQFPNYSSELNVNALELDDSALYLCASSPSSGGANVLTFGAGSRLTVL.

The V call is TRBV27, the J call TRBJ1-1, with 11 bases aligning to TRBD1. Germline V gene lookup returns CDR1 MNHEY and CDR2 SMNVEV (reference sequence). V lost 5 bases, J lost 3 bases, and 8 bases stayed unmatched. The CDR3 runs to 16 residues. The CDR3 sequence: CASSPRPGQGDTEAFF. The CDR3 region has the DNA TGTGCCAGCAGTCCCAGACCGGGACAGGGGGACACTGAAGCTTTCTTT.

The chain employs TRBV25-1 and TRBJ2-3, with TRBD2 matching 8 bases. This CDR3 spans 15 amino acids. Germline values: CDR1 MGHDK, CDR2 SYGVNS. With 5 bases clipped from V and 4 bases from J, the junction kept 8 bases outside the gene matches. CDR3 DNA sequence: TGTGCCAGCAGTCCTGGCGGGGGGCGGGCAGATACGCAGTATTTT. Translation gives CASSPGGGRADTQYF. Based on the CDR3 plus reference TRBV25-1 and TRBJ2-3, the full variable domain is EADIYQTPRYLVIGTGKKITLECSQTMGHDKMYWYQQDPGMELHLIHYSYGVNSTEKGDLSSESTVSRIRTEHFPLTLESARPSHTSQYLCASSPGGGRADTQYFGPGTRLTVL.